Sequencing of this TCR beta chain was carried out in a study of T cells in localized non-small cell lung cancer. Points from the study as a whole: A median roughly 57 of the top 100 tumor clones appeared in adjacent lung.

The CDR3 runs to 15 residues. Looked up from germline, CDR1 is LNHDA and CDR2 is SQIVND (reference sequence). Trimming at V came to 4 bases and at J to 5 bases, leaving 5 bases not matched to a gene. Comment on this clone: Its antigen remains unidentified.

Produced via immunoSEQ multiplex PCR; TCRdb's table is partial and in-frame only. The table shows roughly 30,000 clones, with around 94% occurring only once. The sample in question was peripheral blood, obtained before any cancer treatment. The sequence was collected from a woman aged 35 to 75 with stage I lung adenocarcinoma. The rearrangement joins TRBV19 to TRBJ2-7; 13 bases agree with TRBD2. CDR3 DNA sequence: TGTGCCAGTAGTAGGACTAGCGGGAGCTTCGACGAGCAGTACTTC. Amino acids: CASSRTSGSFDEQYF.